This passage covers 24 T cell receptor beta chains from one sample sequenced in a study of blood T cell repertoires in COVID-19. Sequencing was performed with immunoSEQ multiplex PCR; in TCRdb, only in-frame clones are kept and a portion is missing. The sample has some 130,000 clones; over 60% are singletons. What was sequenced was peripheral blood. These receptors originate from an elderly man with acute or convalescent COVID-19.

This sequence joins TRBV27 and TRBJ2-7; 8 nucleotides align to TRBD1. Germline loops: CDR1 MNHEY, CDR2 SMNVEV (reference sequence). V was pared by 5 bases and J by 11 bases, with 8 bases of the junction left unmatched. This CDR3 region has 12 residues. The CDR3, as DNA: TGTGCCAGCAGTCCCAGGACAGGGCGAGAGTACTTC. It translates to CASSPRTGREYF.

This clone was detected many times. CDR3 in amino acids: CASNGGPDRFNEKLFF. CDR3 bases: TGTGCCAGCAATGGGGGCCCCGATCGATTTAATGAAAAACTGTTTTTT. V usage is TRBV2 and J usage is TRBJ1-4; D might be TRBD1 (6 bases). CDR3 size: 16 residues. Trimming took off 7 bases at V and 4 bases at J, with 19 bases between the two ends. Germline assignment: CDR1 SNHLY and CDR2 FYNNEI.

V and J are TRBV5-4 and TRBJ2-3; D is possibly TRBD2 (5 bases). Trimming took 1 base from V and 0 from J, leaving 6 bases between them. The germline V gene encodes CDR1 SGHNT and CDR2 YYREEE (reference sequence). The CDR3 consists of 14 residues. The CDR3 sequence is CASSLTGSTDTQYF. CDR3 in DNA: TGTGCCAGCAGCTTGACGGGAAGCACAGATACGCAGTATTTT.

This CDR3 is CASSQVLWAGVGAFF. The CDR3 DNA sequence: TGCGCCAGCAGCCAAGTACTATGGGCGGGGGTAGGAGCTTTCTTT. V and J are TRBV4-3 and TRBJ1-1; D is possibly TRBD1 (5 bases). Trimming took off 1 base at V and 10 bases at J, with 19 bases between the two ends. The CDR3 spans 15 residues. Germline V lookup: CDR1 LGHNA, CDR2 YSLEER.

The J gene is TRBJ2-5, the V gene TRBV4-2; 8 nucleotides agree with TRBD2. Germline loops: CDR1 LGHNA, CDR2 YNFKEQ. CDR3 length equals 17 residues. V lost 1 base to trimming and J lost 4 bases; unmatched junction nucleotides: 11. CDR3 sequence reads: CASSQVGAGDPGETQYF. CDR3 DNA sequence: TGTGCCAGCAGCCAAGTAGGAGCGGGGGACCCCGGAGAGACCCAGTACTTC.

The V gene is TRBV28, the J gene TRBJ1-2, with 9 positions matching TRBD1. Germline CDR1 MDHEN, CDR2 SYDVKM. CDR3 length equals 16 residues. Trimming took 6 bases from V and 2 from J; bases not matched to a gene: 10. CDR3 coding DNA: TGTGCCAGCAGCTTCTCAGGGACAGGGAAAAACTATGGCTACACCTTC. Translated: CASSFSGTGKNYGYTF.

This CDR3 is CASRRTGMENGYTF. DNA for the CDR3: TGTGCCAGCAGAAGGACAGGAATGGAGAATGGCTACACCTTC. This rearrangement joins TRBV3-1 (or the pseudogene TRBV3-2) to TRBJ1-2, with 7 bases aligning to TRBD1. Germline CDR1 reads LGHDT; CDR2 reads YNNKEL (reference sequence). The CDR3 contains 14 residues. V trimming: 6 bases; J trimming: 6 bases; junction bases outside the gene matches: 10.

The chain uses TRBV18 and TRBJ1-1; a possible D gene is TRBD1 (5 bases). V lost 1 base and J 10 bases, leaving 16 bases between the germline ends. CDR1 is KGHSH and CDR2 is LQKENI in the germline V gene. This CDR3 region has 14 residues. CDR3 region: CASSPQAVPGVAFF. The CDR3 DNA reads TGTGCCAGCTCACCACAGGCGGTCCCGGGGGTAGCTTTCTTT.

The V and J genes are TRBV6-5 and TRBJ1-1; 7 nucleotides line up with TRBD1. The germline V gene has CDR1 MNHEY and CDR2 SVGAGI. The V segment lost 4 bases and the J segment 6 bases; nucleotides outside the gene matches: 5. CDR3 length: 13 amino acids. The CDR3 spells CASSLEGAPEAFF. The CDR3 DNA sequence: TGTGCCAGCAGTTTAGAGGGGGCCCCTGAAGCTTTCTTT.

The rearrangement joins TRBV4-2 to TRBJ1-2; 7 nucleotides match TRBD1. Germline V gene lookup returns CDR1 LGHNA and CDR2 YNFKEQ. V lost 4 bases and J lost 2; bases outside the gene matches: 1. This CDR3 has 13 residues. The DNA of the CDR3 is TGTGCCAGCAGCCCACAGGGGAACTATGGCTACACCTTC. It translates to CASSPQGNYGYTF.

This clone was counted only a few times. The chain has TRBV7-9 and TRBJ1-6, with D maybe TRBD1 (5 bases). This CDR3 is 13 amino acids long. Per germline, CDR1 SEHNR and CDR2 FQNEAQ (reference sequence). The V end lost 7 bases, the J end lost 8 bases, and 12 bases lay between the germline ends. This CDR3 reads CASTTSGDSPLHF. CDR3 DNA: TGTGCCAGCACCACATCGGGGGATTCACCCCTCCACTTT.

The chain has TRBV28 and TRBJ2-4, with TRBD2 as a possible D gene (5 bases). There are 12 residues in the CDR3. Trimming cost V 6 bases and J 8 bases, with 11 bases left between them. Germline V CDR1 and CDR2: MDHEN, SYDVKM. The CDR3 protein is CASREGKDIQYF. As DNA, the CDR3 is TGTGCCAGCAGAGAGGGAAAGGACATTCAGTACTTC.

V is TRBV9 and J is TRBJ2-2; 7 bases map to TRBD1. The V gene's germline CDR1 is SGDLS and CDR2 YYNGEE. The CDR3 loop spans 15 amino acids. J gave up 5 bases and V 3 bases, and 7 bases lay outside the gene matches. As DNA, the CDR3 is TGTGCCAGCAGCGGTTACAGGGGTGCGACCGGGGAGCTGTTTTTT. It yields the protein CASSGYRGATGELFF.

The chain has TRBV6-2 or TRBV6-3 and TRBJ2-7; D is perhaps TRBD1 (6 bases). Germline-derived CDR1 and CDR2 are MNHEY and SVGEGT. The CDR3 loop spans 14 amino acids. Between the trimmed V and J ends, which lost 4 bases and 6 bases, there was a span of 16 bases. CDR3 nucleotide sequence: TGTGCCAGCAGTTGGCGAAGGGGGACCTCCGAGCAGTACTTC. It specifies CASSWRRGTSEQYF.

The chain uses TRBV7-2 and TRBJ1-1; D is ambiguous. V was pared by 1 base and J by 2 bases, with 14 bases between. Per germline, CDR1 SGHTA and CDR2 FQGNSA. The CDR3 length is 16 residues. This CDR3 reads CASSLGPKQRNTEAFF. The CDR3 DNA sequence: TGTGCCAGCAGCTTAGGTCCCAAACAGAGAAACACTGAAGCTTTCTTT.

V gene TRBV5-1 combines with J gene TRBJ1-5; D not resolved. In germline, CDR1 is SGHRS, CDR2 YFSETQ. This CDR3 region has 16 residues. Deletions cut 2 bases from V and 2 bases from J, with 14 bases between. The CDR3 DNA follows: TGCGCCAGCAGCTTTACGAGGGAGCGGGGCAATCAGCCCCAGCATTTT. This codes for CASSFTRERGNQPQHF.

The genes are TRBV6-5 and TRBJ1-1; possibly TRBD1 for D (6 bases). Trimming left V 6 bases short and J 0 bases short, with 11 bases between. This CDR3 has 14 residues. Germline V gene lookup returns CDR1 MNHEY and CDR2 SVGAGI. CDR3 nucleotide sequence: TGTGCCAGCAGGAGGGGACAAATGAACACTGAAGCTTTCTTT. Translation: CASRRGQMNTEAFF.

The rearrangement uses TRBV30 and TRBJ1-1; TRBD1 is a possible D gene (5 bases). CDR3 size: 14 residues. V shed 0 bases and J shed 5 bases, with 13 bases lying between them. The germline V gene has CDR1 GTSNPN and CDR2 SVGIG (reference sequence). The CDR3 spells CAWSVNSGFTEAFF. The CDR3 region has the DNA TGTGCCTGGAGTGTAAATTCAGGGTTTACTGAAGCTTTCTTT.

The CDR3 DNA sequence: TGTGCCAGCAGCCCCGGTGGGGGGGCCATAGGTTCACCCCTCCACTTT. It encodes CASSPGGGAIGSPLHF. The chain recombines TRBV3-1 (or the pseudogene TRBV3-2) with TRBJ1-6; a weak D match, TRBD1 (6 bases). This CDR3 is 16 amino acids long. In germline, CDR1 is LGHDT, CDR2 YNNKEL (reference sequence). The V gene lost 4 bases and the J gene lost 9 bases, with 19 bases spanning the gap.

The rearrangement uses TRBV5-6 and TRBJ2-1, with D uncertain. Germline lookup yields CDR1 SGHDT and CDR2 YYEEEE. Trimming cost V 1 base and J 4 bases, with 9 bases left between them. This CDR3 comprises 14 residues. The CDR3 DNA follows: TGTGCCAGCAGCTTGCCGGGTGGGTACAATGAGCAGTTCTTC. Translating it yields CASSLPGGYNEQFF.

This sequence joins TRBV6-2 or TRBV6-3 and TRBJ2-6; 8 bases line up with TRBD1. CDR3 size: 19 residues. CDR1 is MNHEY and CDR2 is SVGEGT in the germline V gene. V shed 4 bases, J shed 0 bases, and the junction held 11 bases outside the gene matches. CDR3 region: CASSSRVTGVVSGANVLTF. CDR3 sequence (DNA): TGTGCCAGCAGTTCTCGGGTGACAGGGGTCGTCTCTGGGGCCAACGTCCTGACTTTC.

This rearrangement joins TRBV5-6 to TRBJ2-2; D possibly corresponds to TRBD2 (6 bases). Per the germline V gene, CDR1 is SGHDT and CDR2 is YYEEEE. The V end lost 0 bases, the J end lost 3 bases, and 15 bases lay between the germline ends. CDR3 size: 17 residues. CDR3 DNA sequence: TGTGCCAGCAGCTTGGTCGGGGGATGGTCCGACACCGGGGAGCTGTTTTTT. Its translation is CASSLVGGWSDTGELFF.

This chain links TRBV15 with TRBJ2-1, with TRBD1 identical over 7 bases. J was trimmed by 6 bases and V by 0 bases; bases with no gene match: 5. The CDR3 length is 15 residues. CDR1 is LNHNV, CDR2 YYDKDF, per germline (reference sequence). In nucleotides, the CDR3 is TGTGCCACCAGCAGAGACTTCTCAGGGGGCAATGAGCAGTTCTTC. Its translation: CATSRDFSGGNEQFF.

The CDR3 loop is CATSRDIGYGYTF. CDR3 sequence (DNA): TGTGCCACCAGCAGAGATATCGGTTATGGCTACACCTTC. The chain joins TRBV15 to TRBJ1-2, with D unclear. Germline V gene data show CDR1 as LNHNV and CDR2 as YYDKDF (reference sequence). Trimming left V 0 bases short and J 5 bases short, with 7 bases between. This CDR3 is built from 13 residues.